This T cell receptor (beta chain) was profiled in a study of OX40 agonist ivuxolimab in advanced cancers. Trimming shortened V by 4 bases and J by 3 bases, and 11 bases separated the two germline ends. In germline, CDR1 is SGHTA, CDR2 FQGNSA. The CDR3 loop spans 14 amino acids. Sequencing was performed with immunoSEQ multiplex PCR; in TCRdb, only in-frame clones are kept and a portion is missing. The table shows about 76,000 clones, with approximately 86% occurring only once. This receptor was obtained from an adult with an advanced solid tumor such as melanoma, head and neck, liver or kidney cancer. V is TRBV7-2 and J is TRBJ2-3, with D possibly being TRBD2 (6 bases). Sequencing used CD4+ or CD8+ T cells sorted from blood, obtained in a trial of the OX40 agonist ivuxolimab. The CDR3 bases are TGTGCCAGCAGCTACCTCGGAGGGACAGATACGCAGTATTTT. Protein: CASSYLGGTDTQYF.